This record looks at one T cell receptor (beta chain) sequence and its context. Its target is not known. The sample belongs to a study of blood T cells in healthy people across ages. Overall study results and limits: Relative to aged donors, long-lived donors carried more naive CD4+ cells and displayed higher diversity.

This CDR3 is built from 12 residues. Trimming took off 3 bases at V and 6 bases at J, with 10 bases between the two ends. CDR1 is DFQATT, CDR2 SNEGSKA, per germline (reference sequence). Primers used in a second PCR of roughly 6 to 11 cycles were a sample-barcoded 5' primer and a J-beta primer mix. Every cDNA molecule carried a tag from a template-switch adaptor bearing 12 random nucleotides. Each sample yielded at least 2.5 million CDR3-containing paired-end reads. TCRdb re-called the 5' RACE reads through MiXCR, storing one row per CDR3 protein. The table has 850,000 to 1,300,000 distinct CDR3 sequences, 40% to 55% seen once.

Sequencing was performed on blood. The receptor comes from an older woman in good health. The rearrangement uses TRBV20-1 and TRBJ2-3; D call uncertain. CDR3 in DNA: TGCAGTGCTAGCCTCGAGGCCGATACGCAGTATTTT. Translated: CSASLEADTQYF.